A single sample gave rise to the 17 T cell receptor beta chains below, sequenced in a study of cytomegalovirus exposure and HLA in healthy donors. The primer mix had 60 Vbeta and 13 Jbeta primers. The data were produced by immunoSEQ multiplex PCR, yet TCRdb's version contains in-frame clones alone and is incomplete. The sample holds about 200,000 clones; about 80% are singletons and the top ten take 2.5% to 3.5%. Sequenced sample: PBMCs. Receptors originate from a woman aged 25-40 years in good health and CMV-seronegative.

This clone was seen once. V and J are TRBV5-1 and TRBJ2-1, with D uncertain. Germline V gene lookup returns CDR1 SGHRS and CDR2 YFSETQ. The CDR3 is made up of 14 amino acids. V was pared by 0 bases and J by 6 bases, with 10 bases between. The CDR3 loop reads CASSLVGRLNEQFF. CDR3 DNA: TGCGCCAGCAGCTTGGTCGGTAGACTCAATGAGCAGTTCTTC.

This rearrangement joins TRBV7-6 to TRBJ2-7; TRBD2 aligns across 8 bases. Germline-derived CDR1 and CDR2 are SGHVS and FNYEAQ. With 4 bases clipped from V and 4 bases from J, the junction kept 9 bases outside the gene matches. This CDR3 has 15 amino acids. DNA of the CDR3: TGTGCCAGCAGCTCGAGTAGCGGGAAGAAATACGAGCAGTACTTC. It translates to CASSSSSGKKYEQYF. The complete variable domain, with remaining parts taken from reference TRBV7-6 and TRBJ2-7, reads GAGVSQSPRYKVTKRGQDVALRCDPISGHVSLYWYRQALGQGPEFLTYFNYEAQQDKSGLPNDRFSAERPEGSISTLTIQRTEQRDSAMYRCASSSSSGKKYEQYFGPGTRLTVT.

This chain links TRBV2 with TRBJ2-1; 12 bases align to TRBD2. V was clipped by 5 bases and J by 2 bases; unmatched bases: 10. This CDR3 is 18 amino acids long. CDR1 is SNHLY, CDR2 FYNNEI, per germline. CDR3 DNA sequence: TGTGCCAGCAGTCGACTAGCGGGAGTTCAAGGTCCCTACAATGAGCAGTTCTTC. Translation: CASSRLAGVQGPYNEQFF.

The gene calls are TRBV7-6 and TRBJ2-6; D is perhaps TRBD1 (5 bases). This CDR3 region has 19 residues. The V end was cut by 1 base, the J end by 0 bases, with 16 bases between. CDR1 is SGHVS and CDR2 is FNYEAQ in the germline V gene. The CDR3 region has the DNA TGTGCCAGCAGCTTAGTTCCTGGCAGGGATGGCTCTGGGGCCAACGTCCTGACTTTC. This sequence encodes CASSLVPGRDGSGANVLTF.

This clone was seen only once. The chain combines TRBV5-4 with TRBJ2-5; perhaps TRBD1 as D (5 bases). The CDR3 spans 14 residues. Trimming stripped 2 bases from V and 3 bases from J, with 11 bases between. Germline V gene sequence: CDR1 SGHNT, CDR2 YYREEE (reference sequence). This CDR3 reads CASSFPGREETQYF. CDR3 bases: TGTGCCAGCAGCTTCCCGGGCAGGGAAGAGACCCAGTACTTC.

This sequence joins TRBV7-7 and TRBJ2-5; 8 bases agree with TRBD1. Germline V gene lookup returns CDR1 SSHAT and CDR2 FNYEAQ (reference sequence). V was clipped by 5 bases and J by 13 bases; unmatched bases: 9. The CDR3 contains 12 residues. The CDR3 loop reads CASSTGQGAVYF. The CDR3, as DNA: TGTGCCAGCAGCACCGGACAGGGTGCCGTGTACTTC.

The chain combines TRBV4-2 with TRBJ2-3; 8 bases agree with TRBD1. Unmatched junction bases numbered 4, after V lost 3 bases and J lost 2 bases. CDR1 LGHNA and CDR2 YNFKEQ come from the germline V gene. CDR3 length: 15 residues. DNA for the CDR3: TGTGCCAGCAGCCACAGGGGGCGCTTCACAGATACGCAGTATTTT. Amino acids: CASSHRGRFTDTQYF.

This sequence joins TRBV27 and TRBJ1-4, with D tentatively TRBD1 (5 bases). This CDR3 has 13 residues. Germline loops: CDR1 MNHEY, CDR2 SMNVEV (reference sequence). Trimming removed 1 base from V and 6 bases from J, with 6 bases in between. The CDR3, as DNA: TGTGCCAGCAGTTTATTACAGGATGAAAAACTGTTTTTT. Amino acid sequence: CASSLLQDEKLFF.

The V and J genes are TRBV7-9 and TRBJ2-1; 10 positions agree with TRBD2. V lost 5 bases, J lost 7 bases, and 17 bases stayed unmatched. From germline, CDR1 is SEHNR and CDR2 FQNEAQ (reference sequence). The CDR3 covers 18 residues. The CDR3 protein is CASSPRGGELAGMNEQFF. Here the CDR3 DNA reads TGTGCCAGCAGCCCCCGGGGGGGGGAACTAGCGGGAATGAATGAGCAGTTCTTC. The entire variable domain, with the rest obtained from reference TRBV7-9 and TRBJ2-1, is as follows: DTGVSQNPRHKITKRGQNVTFRCDPISEHNRLYWYRQTLGQGPEFLTYFQNEAQLEKSRLLSDRFSAERPKGSFSTLEIQRTEQGDSAMYLCASSPRGGELAGMNEQFFGPGTRLTVL.

The chain has TRBV9 and TRBJ2-1, with TRBD2 identical over 11 bases. The CDR3 runs to 15 residues. From germline, CDR1 is SGDLS and CDR2 YYNGEE. J was trimmed by 8 bases and V by 4 bases; bases with no gene match: 8. The CDR3 DNA is TGTGCCAGCAGCCCTTTAGCGGGGGGGGCAGATGAGCAGTTCTTC. Residues: CASSPLAGGADEQFF.

The chain joins TRBV30 to TRBJ1-1; TRBD1 matches 7 bases. The CDR3 runs to 14 residues. The ends lost 1 base at V and 1 base at J; junction bases unmatched: 3. CDR1 is GTSNPN, CDR2 SVGIG, per germline (reference sequence). The CDR3 protein is CAWSGWDRNTEAFF. The DNA of the CDR3 is TGTGCCTGGAGTGGCTGGGACAGGAACACTGAAGCTTTCTTT.

The rearrangement uses TRBV18 and TRBJ2-1; weak D call: TRBD2 (6 bases). The V gene's germline CDR1 is KGHSH and CDR2 LQKENI. Trimming pared 1 base from V and 0 bases from J, leaving 10 bases between. The CDR3 consists of 16 residues. Here the CDR3 DNA reads TGTGCCAGCTCACCACTGACCGGGAGCTCCTACAATGAGCAGTTCTTC. It encodes CASSPLTGSSYNEQFF.

The chain has TRBV7-8 and TRBJ2-7; 7 nucleotides line up with TRBD2. Trimming removed 5 bases from V and 3 bases from J; junction bases left unmatched: 7. The germline CDR1 and CDR2 sequences are SGHVS and FQNEAQ. CDR3 length: 14 amino acids. The CDR3 nucleotides are TGTGCCAGCAGCCCGGGACTACGCCTCTACGAGCAGTACTTC. Translated, it gives CASSPGLRLYEQYF.

The sample holds a few counts of this clone. The J gene is TRBJ2-1, the V gene TRBV9, with 9 bases aligning to TRBD2. Per the germline V gene, CDR1 is SGDLS and CDR2 is YYNGEE. CDR3 length: 18 residues. The J segment lost 7 bases and the V segment lost 3 bases, leaving 17 bases of the junction unmatched. Written as DNA, the CDR3 is TGTGCCAGCAGCGACTCCCCGGGACTAGCCTATTCTAGGAATGAGCAGTTCTTC. It is translated as CASSDSPGLAYSRNEQFF.

CDR3 amino acids: CASSLRGLENTIYF. The CDR3 region has the DNA TGTGCCAGCAGCTTGAGGGGGCTCGAAAACACCATATATTTT. This chain connects TRBV7-9 to TRBJ1-3, with 7 bases aligning to TRBD1. The CDR3 extends over 14 amino acids. Trimming cost V 3 bases and J 6 bases; bases outside gene matches: 5. Germline values: CDR1 SEHNR, CDR2 FQNEAQ (reference sequence). Combining the CDR3 with reference TRBV7-9 and TRBJ1-3 gives the whole variable domain DTGVSQNPRHKITKRGQNVTFRCDPISEHNRLYWYRQTLGQGPEFLTYFQNEAQLEKSRLLSDRFSAERPKGSFSTLEIQRTEQGDSAMYLCASSLRGLENTIYFGEGSWLTVV.

This clone was picked up one time. This chain links TRBV5-4 with TRBJ2-1; D is perhaps TRBD2 (6 bases). The length of the CDR3 is 15 residues. The germline CDR1 and CDR2 sequences are SGHNT and YYREEE (reference sequence). V was trimmed by 4 bases and J by 1 base, leaving 12 bases between them. In nucleotides, the CDR3 is TGTGCCAGCAGCGCCGGAGGGCAGTCCTACAATGAGCAGTTCTTC. It encodes CASSAGGQSYNEQFF.

Comments on this clone: Compared with germline, one end of the junction differs, possibly owing to a read error. The genes are TRBV15 and TRBJ1-2; weak D call: TRBD1 (5 bases). CDR1 LNHNV and CDR2 YYDKDF come from the germline V gene (reference sequence). CDR3 length: 14 residues. The CDR3 DNA reads as TGTGCCACCAGCGGCCTCGGGACTTACTATGGCTACCCCTTC. Protein: CATSGLGTYYGYPF.